This TCR beta chain was retrieved from a study of T cells in Graves' hyperthyroidism and ophthalmopathy. Amplified TCR beta CDR3 regions derived from RNA transcripts. Researchers ran a first-round RT-PCR on the TCR CDR3 using the HTBI primer set. From the multiplex PCR reads, TCRdb called clonotypes with MiXCR, one entry per CDR3 protein. The data contain some 550,000 distinct CDR3 sequences, 16% of them singletons. This clonotype was counted ten times or more. The junction had 6 bases not matched to a gene; V was cut back by 3 bases and J by 2 bases. CDR3 size: 16 residues. CDR1 SGHAT and CDR2 FQNNGV come from the germline V gene.

This clonotype originated in a woman between 40 and 55 years old with Graves' ophthalmopathy. This chain joins TRBV11-2 and TRBJ2-5; 10 bases line up with TRBD1. The material sequenced was blood. CDR3 sequence reads: CASSLRQGQGQETQYF. DNA of the CDR3: TGTGCCAGCAGCTTGCGGCAGGGACAGGGGCAAGAGACCCAGTACTTC.